These 16 T cell receptor beta chains were all obtained from the same sample, sequenced in a study of cytomegalovirus exposure and HLA in healthy donors. The study ran its PCR with 60 Vbeta and 13 Jbeta primers. Measured with immunoSEQ multiplex PCR; TCRdb has only the in-frame clones, and not every one. The table includes roughly 150,000 clones, about 84% detected once. The sequencing sample was made of PBMCs. These TCRs come from a man aged 45 to 65 in good health and CMV-seropositive.

The chain carries TRBV30 and TRBJ1-4; TRBD1 might be the D (6 bases). Germline CDR1 is GTSNPN and CDR2 is SVGIG (reference sequence). Trimming removed 2 bases from V and 4 bases from J, with 11 bases in between. The CDR3 loop spans 14 amino acids. CDR3 in DNA: TGTGCCTGGAGTCAACAGGGCGATAATGAAAAACTGTTTTTT. Its protein product is CAWSQQGDNEKLFF.

The gene calls are TRBV2 and TRBJ1-1; no definite D call. CDR3 size: 14 residues. CDR1 is SNHLY and CDR2 is FYNNEI in the germline V gene. The V and J ends lost 3 bases and 0 bases respectively, with 8 bases between them. CDR3 region: CASSERMMNTEAFF. CDR3 DNA sequence: TGTGCCAGCAGTGAGAGAATGATGAACACTGAAGCTTTCTTT.

CDR3 bases: TGTGCCAGCAGCTCCCAGACAGGGCGGCCCTACGAGCAGTACTTC. Translated, it gives CASSSQTGRPYEQYF. V gene TRBV6-5 combines with J gene TRBJ2-7; 7 positions agree with TRBD1. The CDR3 extends over 15 amino acids. The trim removed 6 bases at V and 2 bases at J, leaving 10 bases unmatched. Germline CDR1 is MNHEY and CDR2 is SVGAGI.

V usage is TRBV25-1 and J usage is TRBJ1-2; D is unresolved. V was clipped by 8 bases and J by 3 bases, with 7 bases between them. Germline V gene lookup returns CDR1 MGHDK and CDR2 SYGVNS. The CDR3 is 11 amino acids. The CDR3 region has the DNA TGTGCCAGCGGCCGGGACTATGGCTACACCTTC. Its translation is CASGRDYGYTF.

The chain has TRBV4-1 and TRBJ1-4; D not resolved. CDR1 MGHRA and CDR2 YSYEKL come from the germline V gene. Trimming left V 0 bases short and J 0 bases short, with 8 bases between. The CDR3 is 16 residues long. The CDR3 region is CASSQENSPTNEKLFF. CDR3 DNA: TGCGCCAGCAGCCAAGAAAACAGCCCAACTAATGAAAAACTGTTTTTT.

The rearrangement uses TRBV5-4 and TRBJ2-7; 9 nucleotides line up with TRBD1. J was trimmed by 1 base and V by 5 bases; bases with no gene match: 4. This CDR3 comprises 14 residues. Looked up from germline, CDR1 is SGHNT and CDR2 is YYREEE (reference sequence). In DNA form, the CDR3 reads TGTGCCAGCAGGCCGACAGGGGGGTCCTACGAGCAGTACTTC. Its protein is CASRPTGGSYEQYF.

The V gene is TRBV5-1, the J gene TRBJ2-1; TRBD1 might be the D (5 bases). Per germline, CDR1 SGHRS and CDR2 YFSETQ. Trimming took off 0 bases at V and 8 bases at J, with 12 bases between the two ends. This CDR3 comprises 14 residues. The chain's CDR3 is CASSLEGIRDEQFF. The CDR3 nucleotides are TGCGCCAGCAGCTTGGAGGGCATCAGGGATGAGCAGTTCTTC. Supplemented by reference TRBV5-1 and TRBJ2-1, the full variable domain reads KAGVTQTPRYLIKTRGQQVTLSCSPISGHRSVSWYQQTPGQGLQFLFEYFSETQRNKGNFPGRFSGRQFSNSRSEMNVSTLELGDSALYLCASSLEGIRDEQFFGPGTRLTVL.

The chain uses TRBV4-2 and TRBJ2-5, with TRBD2 matching 8 bases. The V gene's germline CDR1 is LGHNA and CDR2 YNFKEQ. V dropped 2 bases and J dropped 4; count of bases not matched to a gene: 6. The CDR3 consists of 15 residues. The CDR3 DNA follows: TGTGCCAGCAGCCAATTCGGGGGGGCCGTAGAGACCCAGTACTTC. This translates into CASSQFGGAVETQYF.

This chain joins TRBV5-1 and TRBJ1-1; 7 positions match TRBD1. V dropped 1 base and J dropped 1; count of bases not matched to a gene: 13. The germline CDR1 and CDR2 sequences are SGHRS and YFSETQ. This CDR3 has 18 amino acids. The CDR3 loop reads CASSLPGGTNTQNTEAFF. CDR3 nucleotide sequence: TGCGCCAGCAGCTTGCCAGGGGGTACGAACACCCAGAACACTGAAGCTTTCTTT.

This rearrangement joins TRBV11-1 to TRBJ1-1; 11 bases match TRBD1. Germline V gene lookup returns CDR1 SGHAT and CDR2 FQDESV (reference sequence). Losses at the gene ends were 4 bases for V and 4 bases for J; bases not matched to a gene: 2. CDR3 size: 14 residues. CDR3 nucleotides: TGTGCCAGCAGCTGGGGGACAGGGGGCACTGAAGCTTTCTTT. It encodes CASSWGTGGTEAFF.

The chain's CDR3 is CASGKLADSTDTQYF. CDR3 coding DNA: TGTGCCAGCGGGAAGCTAGCGGACTCCACAGATACGCAGTATTTT. The chain has TRBV6-1 and TRBJ2-3, with TRBD2 matching over 7 bases. CDR1 and CDR2 from the germline V gene are MNHNS and SASEGT. This CDR3 has 15 amino acids. J lost 2 bases, V lost 8 bases, and 10 bases had no gene match.

This clone appeared once. V is TRBV18 and J is TRBJ1-4, with a possible D match to TRBD1 (6 bases). V lost 5 bases and J 8 bases, leaving 18 bases between the germline ends. Germline V gene lookup returns CDR1 KGHSH and CDR2 LQKENI. The CDR3 runs to 15 residues. CDR3: CASSSRQVGNEKLFF. DNA for the CDR3: TGTGCCAGCTCATCCCGACAGGTCGGGAACGAAAAACTGTTTTTT.

The V call is TRBV30, the J call TRBJ1-2; D gene uncertain. V dropped 3 bases and J dropped 8 bases, with 13 bases sitting between them. Germline V gives CDR1 GTSNPN, CDR2 SVGIG (reference sequence). The CDR3 contains 12 residues. The CDR3 sequence: CAWSRQSAGYTF. The CDR3 bases are TGTGCCTGGAGCCGGCAGAGCGCGGGCTACACCTTC.

The chain recombines TRBV7-9 with TRBJ2-1; D ambiguous. Germline loops: CDR1 SEHNR, CDR2 FQNEAQ (reference sequence). The CDR3 consists of 14 residues. V lost 1 base and J 6 bases, leaving 10 bases between the germline ends. The CDR3 nucleotides are TGTGCCAGCAGCTTAGTCTTGACTCTCAATGAGCAGTTCTTC. Residues: CASSLVLTLNEQFF. The full variable domain, completed using reference TRBV7-9 and TRBJ2-1, is DTGVSQNPRHKITKRGQNVTFRCDPISEHNRLYWYRQTLGQGPEFLTYFQNEAQLEKSRLLSDRFSAERPKGSFSTLEIQRTEQGDSAMYLCASSLVLTLNEQFFGPGTRLTVL.

This clone was seen more than once but under ten times. V usage is TRBV6-6 and J usage is TRBJ2-7, with unresolved D. The CDR3 is made up of 13 amino acids. Between the trimmed V and J ends, which lost 2 bases and 2 bases, there was a span of 7 bases. Germline V lookup: CDR1 MNHNY, CDR2 SVGAGI (reference sequence). The chain's CDR3 is CASSYGPAYEQYF. As DNA, the CDR3 is TGTGCCAGCAGTTACGGGCCAGCCTACGAGCAGTACTTC.

This sequence joins TRBV4-1 and TRBJ2-7; D is perhaps TRBD1 (6 bases). This CDR3 is built from 16 residues. V lost 0 bases and J 1 base, leaving 13 bases between the germline ends. CDR1 and CDR2 from the germline V gene are MGHRA and YSYEKL. The CDR3 protein is CASSQEYRAMSYEQYF. In DNA, the CDR3 is TGCGCCAGCAGCCAAGAGTACAGGGCAATGTCCTACGAGCAGTACTTC.